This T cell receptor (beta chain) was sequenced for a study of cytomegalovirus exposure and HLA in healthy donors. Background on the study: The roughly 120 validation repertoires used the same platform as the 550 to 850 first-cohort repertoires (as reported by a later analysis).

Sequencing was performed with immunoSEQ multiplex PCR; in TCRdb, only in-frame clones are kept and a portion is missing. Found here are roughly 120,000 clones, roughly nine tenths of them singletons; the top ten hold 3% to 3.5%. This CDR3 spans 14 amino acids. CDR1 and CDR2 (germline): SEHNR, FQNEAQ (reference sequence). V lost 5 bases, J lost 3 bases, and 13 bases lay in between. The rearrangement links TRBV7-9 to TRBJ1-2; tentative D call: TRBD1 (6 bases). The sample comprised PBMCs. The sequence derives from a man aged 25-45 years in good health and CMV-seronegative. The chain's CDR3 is CASSPRGYDYGYTF. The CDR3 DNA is TGTGCCAGCAGCCCCAGGGGCTACGACTATGGCTACACCTTC.